This entry describes one TCR beta chain. The study recruited people aged about 18 to 95 years across more than 20 US areas. Participant-given clinical history determined each cohort assignment. This sample was taken from a study of blood T cell repertoires in COVID-19. Turning to the study itself: Donors in the United States, Italy and Spain gave samples during acute or convalescent COVID-19.

Germline-derived CDR1 and CDR2 are MNHEY and SMNVEV (reference sequence). V lost 4 bases, J lost 6 bases, and 6 bases lay in between. This CDR3 comprises 12 residues. In the original processing: Estimation of nucleated cell counts relied on the amplification of reference gene primers. TCRdb keeps only in-frame clones here, not all; method: immunoSEQ multiplex PCR. D and trimming were read from the DNA, whereas the V and J calls and clone size are those reported in that table. The sample holds roughly 220,000 clones, roughly 88% seen once. The chain carries TRBV27 and TRBJ2-2; no reliable D call. Sample: PBMCs or T cells enriched from blood (not recorded which). This TCR came from a woman in her forties or fifties with acute COVID-19. CDR3 protein: CASSYWSGELFF. The CDR3 nucleotides read TGTGCCAGCAGTTACTGGTCCGGGGAGCTGTTTTTT.